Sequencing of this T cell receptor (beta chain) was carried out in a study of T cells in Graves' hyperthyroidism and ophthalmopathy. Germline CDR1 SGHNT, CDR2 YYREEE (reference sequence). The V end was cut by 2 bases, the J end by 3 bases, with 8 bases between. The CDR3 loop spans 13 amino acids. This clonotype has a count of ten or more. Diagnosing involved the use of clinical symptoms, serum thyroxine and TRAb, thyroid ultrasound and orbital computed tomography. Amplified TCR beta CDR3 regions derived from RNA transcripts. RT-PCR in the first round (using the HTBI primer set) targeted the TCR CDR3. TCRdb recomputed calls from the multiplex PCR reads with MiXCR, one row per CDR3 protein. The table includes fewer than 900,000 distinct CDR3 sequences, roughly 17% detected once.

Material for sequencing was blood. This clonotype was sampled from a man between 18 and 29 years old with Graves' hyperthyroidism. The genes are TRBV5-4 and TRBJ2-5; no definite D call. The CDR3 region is CASSLDIKETQYF. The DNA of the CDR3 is TGTGCCAGCAGCTTAGACATCAAAGAGACCCAGTACTTC.